These 14 T cell receptor beta chains came from one sample sequenced in a study of blood T cell repertoires in COVID-19. Assay: immunoSEQ multiplex PCR; the TCRdb copy retains only in-frame clones and omits some. Of 100,000 to 150,000 clones listed, around three quarters were seen once; the top ten hold 30% to 45%. The sample comprised peripheral blood. These receptors came from a man in his forties with active or convalescent COVID-19.

This chain joins TRBV29-1 and TRBJ2-7, with 8 bases fitting TRBD2. Germline CDR1 reads SQVTM; CDR2 reads ANQGSEA. The ends lost 8 bases at V and 6 bases at J; junction bases unmatched: 6. This CDR3 has 11 residues. For the CDR3, the DNA is TGCAGCTTCCGGGGGGGAGGCGAGCAGTACTTC. The encoded protein is CSFRGGGEQYF.

For this clone: The germline gene is not matched at one end of the junction; a read error may be the cause. The chain carries TRBV18 and TRBJ2-7; 9 bases map to TRBD2. The CDR3 totals 14 residues. The germline CDR1 and CDR2 sequences are KGHSH and LQKENI. The CDR3 nucleotides are TGTGCCAGCTCGCCACCGGGACTAGCCAGCGAGCAGTACTTC. Protein sequence: CASSPPGLASEQYF.

This chain connects TRBV5-1 to TRBJ2-3; 7 positions match TRBD2. Trimming removed 6 bases from V and 4 bases from J; junction bases left unmatched: 8. CDR3 length equals 14 residues. CDR1 is SGHRS and CDR2 is YFSETQ in the germline V gene. Here the CDR3 DNA reads TGCGCCAGCACCCCAAGCGGGGCGTCAGATACGCAGTATTTT. The encoded protein is CASTPSGASDTQYF.

In DNA, the CDR3 is TGTGCCAGCAGCAACCTAGCGGGGGGGCAAAATGAGCAGTTCTTC. Amino acid sequence: CASSNLAGGQNEQFF. This chain joins TRBV11-3 and TRBJ2-1; 12 nucleotides match TRBD2. Trimming cost V 5 bases and J 7 bases; bases outside gene matches: 6. CDR3 length: 15 amino acids. Germline lookup yields CDR1 SGHNT and CDR2 YENEEA. Supplemented by reference TRBV11-3 and TRBJ2-1, the full variable domain reads EAGVVQSPRYKIIEKKQPVAFWCNPISGHNTLYWYLQNLGQGPELLIRYENEEAVDDSQLPKDRFSAERLKGVDSTLKIQPAELGDSAVYLCASSNLAGGQNEQFFGPGTRLTVL.

The rearrangement joins TRBV4-3 to TRBJ1-6, with unresolved D. CDR1 is LGHNA, CDR2 YSLEER, per germline. CDR3 length equals 18 residues. V shed 1 base and J shed 9 bases, with 22 bases lying between them. In DNA form, the CDR3 reads TGCGCCAGCAGCCAAGGGGAGTCTAGAGGTCAGAGGATTTCACCCCTCCACTTT. Protein: CASSQGESRGQRISPLHF.

This clone was counted a few times. The chain employs TRBV6-5 and TRBJ1-5; 9 bases line up with TRBD1. This CDR3 is 15 amino acids long. Germline values: CDR1 MNHEY, CDR2 SVGAGI. V was clipped by 6 bases and J by 2 bases; unmatched bases: 5. CDR3 loop: CASSPQGAGNQPQHF. CDR3 DNA: TGTGCCAGCAGCCCACAGGGGGCTGGCAATCAGCCCCAGCATTTT.

This chain connects TRBV19 to TRBJ2-1; 13 nucleotides line up with TRBD2. The germline V gene has CDR1 LNHDA and CDR2 SQIVND (reference sequence). The length of the CDR3 is 16 residues. After removal of 4 bases from V and 9 bases from J, the junction contained 9 bases not matched to a gene. The CDR3 here is CASSTRLAGGSSEQFF. For the CDR3, the DNA is TGTGCCAGTAGTACTAGACTAGCGGGAGGATCGAGTGAGCAGTTCTTC.

The rearrangement links TRBV4-2 to TRBJ2-7; perhaps TRBD2 as D (6 bases). The ends were cut back, 5 bases at V and 0 bases at J, with 17 bases in the middle. Germline loops: CDR1 LGHNA, CDR2 YNFKEQ. CDR3 length equals 16 residues. The CDR3 DNA sequence: TGTGCCAGCAGCGTAGGAGGGGCCGGCGGCTCCTACGAGCAGTACTTC. Protein product: CASSVGGAGGSYEQYF.

The genes are TRBV25-1 and TRBJ1-1, with D possibly TRBD1 on 6 matching bases. This CDR3 is 14 amino acids long. Germline CDR1 and CDR2: MGHDK and SYGVNS. Deletions cut 6 bases from V and 1 base from J, with 12 bases between. CDR3 region: CASSHGTSNTEAFF. The CDR3 DNA reads TGTGCCAGCAGCCATGGGACATCGAACACTGAAGCTTTCTTT.

This clone was detected only a few times. The V call is TRBV6-1, the J call TRBJ1-1, with D uncertain. CDR1 is MNHNS, CDR2 SASEGT, per germline. V lost 1 base, J lost 0 bases, and 9 bases lay in between. This CDR3 has 15 amino acids. CDR3 in DNA: TGTGCCAGCAGTGAAGATGGAGACTTGAACACTGAAGCTTTCTTT. Translation gives CASSEDGDLNTEAFF.

A single count supports this clone. V gene TRBV24-1 combines with J gene TRBJ2-1, with 8 nucleotides matching TRBD2. Germline lookup yields CDR1 KGHDR and CDR2 SFDVKD. The CDR3 loop spans 17 amino acids. Losses at the gene ends were 0 bases for V and 6 bases for J; bases not matched to a gene: 9. The CDR3 reads CATSDLISRSGSNEQFF. For the CDR3, the DNA is TGTGCCACCAGTGATTTGATCAGTAGGAGCGGGAGCAATGAGCAGTTCTTC.

V and J are TRBV19 and TRBJ1-6; TRBD1 matches at 9 bases. V was pared by 6 bases and J by 7 bases, with 16 bases of the junction left unmatched. Germline assignment: CDR1 LNHDA and CDR2 SQIVND (reference sequence). The CDR3 covers 18 residues. The CDR3 sequence is CASSPLVGGTGRNSPLHF. Written as DNA, the CDR3 is TGTGCCAGTAGCCCTCTTGTTGGTGGGACAGGGAGAAATTCACCCCTCCACTTT.

The chain joins TRBV4-3 to TRBJ2-5, with 9 bases matching TRBD1. CDR3 length: 15 residues. Germline V CDR1 and CDR2: LGHNA, YSLEER. V was pared by 1 base and J by 2 bases, with 2 bases of the junction left unmatched. CDR3 nucleotides: TGCGCCAGCAGCCAAGGGACAGGGGATCAAGAGACCCAGTACTTC. This encodes CASSQGTGDQETQYF.

The chain joins TRBV19 to TRBJ2-4, with D possibly being TRBD1 (5 bases). Germline V gene sequence: CDR1 LNHDA, CDR2 SQIVND (reference sequence). The germline V and J ends were trimmed by 5 bases and 0 bases, with 14 bases remaining between them. The CDR3 is 16 amino acids. CDR3 amino acids: CASSSREGLAKNIQYF. In DNA form, the CDR3 reads TGTGCCAGTAGTTCCAGGGAAGGGTTAGCCAAAAACATTCAGTACTTC. The variable domain in full, with the rest retrieved from reference TRBV19 and TRBJ2-4, is DGGITQSPKYLFRKEGQNVTLSCEQNLNHDAMYWYRQDPGQGLRLIYYSQIVNDFQKGDIAEGYSVSREKKESFPLTVTSAQKNPTAFYLCASSSREGLAKNIQYFGAGTRLSVL.